The 20 T cell receptor beta chains below all came from one sample that was sequenced in a study of blood T cell repertoires in COVID-19. Measured with immunoSEQ multiplex PCR; TCRdb has only the in-frame clones, and not every one. The sample includes roughly 500,000 clones, approximately 90% seen only once; the top ten take about 1.7%. Specimen: PBMCs or T cells enriched from blood (not recorded which). Receptors originate from a woman aged 40 to 50 who had recovered from COVID-19.

J is TRBJ1-2 and V is TRBV4-1, with TRBD1 matching 9 bases. Per germline, CDR1 MGHRA and CDR2 YSYEKL. V lost 4 bases and J lost 7; bases outside the gene matches: 4. The CDR3 runs 13 residues. The chain's CDR3 is CASSLGTGFGYTF. CDR3 sequence (DNA): TGCGCCAGCAGCCTTGGGACAGGGTTTGGCTACACCTTC.

The chain carries TRBV29-1 and TRBJ2-1, with 11 bases lining up with TRBD2. CDR3 length equals 16 residues. Germline assignment: CDR1 SQVTM and CDR2 ANQGSEA. Trimming cost V 5 bases and J 1 base; bases outside gene matches: 7. The DNA of the CDR3 is TGCAGCGTTCAGACTAGCGGGGCCGGTTCCTACAATGAGCAGTTCTTC. Residues: CSVQTSGAGSYNEQFF.

This chain joins TRBV11-3 and TRBJ1-1; maybe TRBD1 (5 bases). The CDR3 totals 14 residues. CDR1 is SGHNT and CDR2 is YENEEA in the germline V gene. The germline V and J ends were trimmed by 3 bases and 0 bases, with 8 bases remaining between them. CDR3 nucleotide sequence: TGTGCCAGCAGCTTGCAGGGTATGAACACTGAAGCTTTCTTT. It yields the protein CASSLQGMNTEAFF. Together with reference TRBV11-3 and TRBJ1-1, the CDR3 gives the full variable domain: EAGVVQSPRYKIIEKKQPVAFWCNPISGHNTLYWYLQNLGQGPELLIRYENEEAVDDSQLPKDRFSAERLKGVDSTLKIQPAELGDSAVYLCASSLQGMNTEAFFGQGTRLTVV.

The chain links TRBV19 to TRBJ1-2; no reliable D call. Trimming pared 5 bases from V and 4 bases from J, leaving 14 bases between. The germline V gene encodes CDR1 LNHDA and CDR2 SQIVND (reference sequence). The CDR3 loop spans 14 amino acids. This CDR3 reads CASSPSAPVYGYTF. CDR3 sequence (DNA): TGTGCCAGTAGTCCCTCAGCGCCCGTCTATGGCTACACCTTC.

The chain employs TRBV20-1 and TRBJ2-1; 8 positions agree with TRBD2. The germline CDR1 and CDR2 sequences are DFQATT and SNEGSKA (reference sequence). The CDR3 extends over 14 amino acids. J lost 10 bases, V lost 3 bases, and 11 bases had no gene match. The CDR3 region has the DNA TGCAGTGCTAGTACGGGAGGGTTCTCCGGGGAGCAGTTCTTC. The encoded protein is CSASTGGFSGEQFF.

This clone was observed once. This chain connects TRBV29-1 to TRBJ2-3, with 9 bases fitting TRBD1. The CDR3 is 17 residues long. V trimming: 4 bases; J trimming: 4 bases; junction bases outside the gene matches: 15. Germline V lookup: CDR1 SQVTM, CDR2 ANQGSEA. The CDR3 loop is CSVAGTNRDRVSDTQYF. In DNA, the CDR3 is TGCAGCGTTGCGGGCACCAACCGGGACAGGGTCTCAGATACGCAGTATTTT.

This clone is a singleton in its sample. An end of the junction does not agree with germline; a read error may underlie this. J is TRBJ2-2 and V is TRBV6-1; 7 bases match TRBD1. The V gene's germline CDR1 is MNHNS and CDR2 SASEGT. This CDR3 has 15 amino acids. Here the CDR3 DNA reads TGTGCCAGCAGTCAAGCAGGGGGGAACACCGGGGAGCTGTTTTTT. Amino acid sequence: CASSQAGGNTGELFF.

The chain recombines TRBV27 with TRBJ2-6; no definite D call. V lost 6 bases, J lost 1 base, and 4 bases lay in between. CDR1 and CDR2 from the germline V gene are MNHEY and SMNVEV (reference sequence). The CDR3 length is 13 residues. The CDR3 coding sequence is TGTGCCAGCAGGGCTTCTGGGGCCAACGTCCTGACTTTC. Protein sequence: CASRASGANVLTF. Full variable domain (rest looked up from reference TRBV27 and TRBJ2-6): EAQVTQNPRYLITVTGKKLTVTCSQNMNHEYMSWYRQDPGLGLRQIYYSMNVEVTDKGDVPEGYKVSRKEKRNFPLILESPSPNQTSLYFCASRASGANVLTFGAGSRLTVL.

This chain uses TRBV7-2 with TRBJ2-1, with 7 bases aligning to TRBD2. CDR1 and CDR2 from the germline V gene are SGHTA and FQGNSA. The CDR3 covers 15 residues. V shed 0 bases, J shed 8 bases, and the junction held 7 bases outside the gene matches. CDR3 region: CASSLAGGLIYEQFF. For the CDR3, the DNA is TGTGCCAGCAGCTTAGCGGGAGGGCTAATCTATGAGCAGTTCTTC. The variable domain in full, completed from reference TRBV7-2 and TRBJ2-1, reads GAGVSQSPSNKVTEKGKDVELRCDPISGHTALYWYRQSLGQGLEFLIYFQGNSAPDKSGLPSDRFSAERTGGSVSTLTIQRTQQEDSAVYLCASSLAGGLIYEQFFGPGTRLTVL.

In this sample, this clone turned up a few times. J is TRBJ2-7 and V is TRBV7-9; the match to TRBD2 covers 11 bases. The CDR3 totals 15 residues. Trimming removed 8 bases from V and 3 bases from J; junction bases left unmatched: 9. Germline CDR1 reads SEHNR; CDR2 reads FQNEAQ (reference sequence). CDR3 loop: CASGTTSGILYEQYF. CDR3 nucleotides: TGTGCCAGCGGAACGACTAGCGGGATCCTCTACGAGCAGTACTTC.

This clone was observed at least ten times. V usage is TRBV11-2 and J usage is TRBJ2-1; 10 positions agree with TRBD2. V lost 5 bases to trimming and J lost 9 bases; unmatched junction nucleotides: 13. In germline, CDR1 is SGHAT, CDR2 FQNNGV. The CDR3 is 16 residues long. This CDR3 reads CASSIMGLAGVGEQFF. CDR3 in DNA: TGTGCCAGCAGCATTATGGGCCTAGCGGGAGTGGGTGAGCAGTTCTTC.

This clone occurred a few times. The J gene is TRBJ1-6, the V gene TRBV30; D not certain. This CDR3 is built from 17 residues. Germline loops: CDR1 GTSNPN, CDR2 SVGIG (reference sequence). V was pared by 5 bases and J by 9 bases, with 26 bases between. CDR3: CAWGRSRLLVERSPLHF. The CDR3 nucleotides are TGTGCCTGGGGGCGGTCGCGGCTATTGGTGGAGCGTTCACCCCTCCACTTT.

The chain has TRBV19 and TRBJ2-3; TRBD1 matches 7 bases. Germline lookup yields CDR1 LNHDA and CDR2 SQIVND (reference sequence). The ends lost 5 bases at V and 5 bases at J; junction bases unmatched: 4. This CDR3 contains 13 residues. DNA for the CDR3: TGTGCCAGTAGTGACAGGGCCCAAGATACGCAGTATTTT. Residues: CASSDRAQDTQYF.

DNA for the CDR3: TGTGCCAGCAGTTTTCGGCGGGCCTTCGACAATGAGCAGTTCTTC. It encodes CASSFRRAFDNEQFF. The rearrangement uses TRBV27 and TRBJ2-1; D possibly corresponds to TRBD2 (5 bases). V lost 3 bases and J 5 bases, leaving 14 bases between the germline ends. The germline V gene has CDR1 MNHEY and CDR2 SMNVEV (reference sequence). This CDR3 is built from 15 residues.

The chain employs TRBV12-3 or TRBV12-4 and TRBJ1-2; D remains unclear. The ends were cut back, 5 bases at V and 8 bases at J, with 12 bases in the middle. The CDR3 has 12 amino acids. The CDR3 DNA reads TGTGCCAGCAGTCTTGACATCACCGGCTACACCTTC. It codes for CASSLDITGYTF.

V and J are TRBV19 and TRBJ2-2, with D possibly being TRBD2 (5 bases). This CDR3 is 14 amino acids long. Trimming pared 4 bases from V and 4 bases from J, leaving 10 bases between. Germline CDR1 and CDR2: LNHDA and SQIVND (reference sequence). The CDR3, as DNA: TGTGCCAGTAGTACAGACCGGGGCACCGGGGAGCTGTTTTTT. Its protein is CASSTDRGTGELFF.

This chain joins TRBV5-1 and TRBJ1-2; TRBD1 matches at 8 bases. Germline lookup yields CDR1 SGHRS and CDR2 YFSETQ. Trimming removed 2 bases from V and 4 bases from J; junction bases left unmatched: 7. The CDR3 has 15 residues. The CDR3 DNA reads TGCGCCAGCAGCTTCCAGACAGGGGAAGTCTATGGCTACACCTTC. Translation: CASSFQTGEVYGYTF.

The rearrangement uses TRBV5-5 and TRBJ1-1, with D possibly TRBD1 on 5 matching bases. CDR3 size: 15 residues. Germline V gives CDR1 SGHKS, CDR2 YYEKEE (reference sequence). The ends were cut back, 0 bases at V and 4 bases at J, with 13 bases in the middle. CDR3 DNA: TGTGCCAGCAGCTTGGTGGGGACTCGGCCCACTGAAGCTTTCTTT. Translated: CASSLVGTRPTEAFF.

V is TRBV24-1 and J is TRBJ2-4; D gene unclear. From germline, CDR1 is KGHDR and CDR2 SFDVKD. The CDR3 totals 13 residues. V was pared by 5 bases and J by 8 bases, with 12 bases between. The CDR3 sequence: CATSGAPRDIQYF. The CDR3 DNA reads TGTGCCACCAGTGGCGCCCCTCGGGACATTCAGTACTTC.

The V call is TRBV7-2, the J call TRBJ1-2; weak D call: TRBD1 (5 bases). Germline V gives CDR1 SGHTA, CDR2 FQGNSA. V lost 6 bases to trimming and J lost 8 bases, with 19 bases between them. The CDR3 is made up of 14 amino acids. DNA for the CDR3: TGTGCCAGCAGTTCCAAACCAGGGCGTGGCGGCTACACCTTC. Its protein product is CASSSKPGRGGYTF.